This T cell receptor beta chain derives from a study of blood T cell repertoires in COVID-19. The CDR3 totals 11 residues. Trimming left V 0 bases short and J 8 bases short, with 4 bases between. CDR1 is MNHEY, CDR2 SVGEGT, per germline. In the study's own analysis: Reference gene primer amplification gave nucleated cell count estimates. Clones were read by immunoSEQ multiplex PCR, and TCRdb kept only the in-frame ones, dropping some. V and J calls plus clone size are reproduced from that table; the DNA served to infer D and trimming. The sample has about 200,000 clones, approximately 78% seen once. Sequenced input: peripheral blood. The receptor was derived from an elderly woman with COVID-19, enrolled during active disease. The chain uses TRBV6-2 or TRBV6-3 and TRBJ1-2; D is undetermined. In DNA, the CDR3 is TGTGCCAGCAGTTACTCGGCAGGCTACACCTTC. This gives the protein CASSYSAGYTF.